Given below is one TCR beta chain in context. Its specificity is unknown. In the authors' workflow: Filtering differed since immunoSEQ provided only junctions, with no quality scores. Assay used: immunoSEQ multiplex PCR; TCRdb lists only in-frame clones, some missing. That table supplies the V and J calls and clone size; D and trimming were determined from the DNA. The sample carries about 2 million clones, roughly 95% recorded once. After removal of 1 base from V and 4 bases from J, the junction contained 7 bases not matched to a gene. The CDR3 runs 15 residues. The V gene's germline CDR1 is LNHNV and CDR2 YYDKDF (reference sequence). The record originates from a study of shared clonotypes between healthy human individuals. Study results and caveats: The generation probabilities recorded for non-shared clonotypes fell below those of clonotypes shared by all four donors.

In the naive CD8 group, cells lacked CD45RO and were positively selected for CCR7, so terminally differentiated effector memory CD45RA+ cells were left out. The clonotype was recovered from a man between 18 and 29 years old in good health. Sequencing used naive CD8+ T cells sorted from blood. This rearrangement joins TRBV15 to TRBJ2-7; 7 bases are a match to TRBD1. This chain's CDR3 is CATSRVGDSRYEQYF. DNA of the CDR3: TGTGCCACCAGCAGAGTGGGGGACAGTCGGTACGAGCAGTACTTC.